This T cell receptor (beta chain) was observed in a study of technical replicates of blood from a few donors. The CDR3 loop spans 15 amino acids. From germline, CDR1 is SGHNT and CDR2 YYREEE (reference sequence). V lost 1 base, J lost 6 bases, and 8 bases stayed unmatched. This table comes from immunoSEQ multiplex PCR, and its TCRdb copy is limited to in-frame clones, with some not included. The sample has 50,000 to 60,000 clones; less than 95% are singletons. Material for sequencing was PBMCs. This receptor was identified in a human donor in good health. Some clones in this sample may be carry-over from other donors' samples. The chain recombines TRBV5-4 with TRBJ1-2; 8 nucleotides agree with TRBD1. Here the CDR3 DNA reads TGTGCCAGCAGCTTGTTGATGGACAGGGTAAATGGCTACACCTTC. Its translation is CASSLLMDRVNGYTF. Looking up the rest from reference TRBV5-4 and TRBJ1-2 gives the full variable domain: ETGVTQSPTHLIKTRGQQVTLRCSSQSGHNTVSWYQQALGQGPQFIFQYYREEENGRGNFPPRFSGLQFPNYSSELNVNALELDDSALYLCASSLLMDRVNGYTFGSGTRLTVV.